What follows describes a single T cell receptor (beta chain). Its target is not known. With 60 Vbeta and 13 Jbeta primers, the PCR was carried out. Clones were read by immunoSEQ multiplex PCR, and TCRdb kept only the in-frame ones, dropping some. The sample includes 95,000 to 150,000 clones, about 9.4% of them seen just once. J gave up 3 bases and V 5 bases, and 13 bases lay outside the gene matches. Germline V gene data show CDR1 as GTSNPN and CDR2 as SVGIG (reference sequence). This CDR3 comprises 15 residues. This sample was included in a study of cytomegalovirus exposure and HLA in healthy donors. Study at large: Of the donors genotyped, 398 in all, 75% to 85% fell in the Caucasian-associated ancestry cluster.

Study-level points and caveats: Analyzed later, association rates of TCRs varied across HLA loci, with DRB1 most and HLA-C fewest.

The receptor was derived from a woman in her forties in good health and CMV-seropositive. The sample was PBMCs. V usage is TRBV30 and J usage is TRBJ2-7, with 7 nucleotides matching TRBD1. The CDR3 coding sequence is TGTGCCTGGGCGCCTCACAGGGGCTTATACTACGAGCAGTACTTC. This translates into CAWAPHRGLYYEQYF.